A single sample gave rise to the 21 T cell receptor beta chains below, sequenced in a study of cytomegalovirus exposure and HLA in healthy donors. It was with 60 Vbeta and 13 Jbeta primers that the PCR ran. Sequencing was performed with immunoSEQ multiplex PCR; in TCRdb, only in-frame clones are kept and a portion is missing. The sample lists around 190,000 clones; more than 65% were seen once. The source material was PBMCs. The receptors come from a woman in her 30s in good health and CMV-seropositive.

The sample holds one count of this clone. The chain joins TRBV27 to TRBJ1-2; 9 nucleotides align to TRBD1. The CDR3 extends over 13 amino acids. The trim removed 3 bases at V and 14 bases at J, leaving 10 bases unmatched. Germline loops: CDR1 MNHEY, CDR2 SMNVEV (reference sequence). The CDR3: CASSFPGQGLETF. CDR3 bases: TGTGCCAGCAGTTTTCCGGGACAGGGTCTGGAAACCTTC.

The genes are TRBV7-9 and TRBJ2-3, with 7 positions matching TRBD1. This CDR3 has 16 amino acids. The germline V gene has CDR1 SEHNR and CDR2 FQNEAQ (reference sequence). V lost 4 bases and J lost 2; bases outside the gene matches: 9. CDR3 nucleotide sequence: TGTGCCAGCAGCTCCATCGGACAGGCAGTCACAGATACGCAGTATTTT. Protein product: CASSSIGQAVTDTQYF.

V and J are TRBV7-9 and TRBJ2-1; TRBD2 matches 11 bases. Germline V gene sequence: CDR1 SEHNR, CDR2 FQNEAQ (reference sequence). With 0 bases clipped from V and 4 bases from J, the junction kept 5 bases outside the gene matches. The CDR3 has 17 amino acids. In DNA, the CDR3 is TGTGCCAGCAGCTTAGCGGCGGGGACTAGCGGATACAATGAGCAGTTCTTC. It encodes CASSLAAGTSGYNEQFF.

The chain carries TRBV27 and TRBJ2-1, with 9 bases fitting TRBD2. The CDR3 covers 14 residues. V lost 3 bases, J lost 8 bases, and 5 bases stayed unmatched. Germline V CDR1 and CDR2: MNHEY, SMNVEV (reference sequence). For the CDR3, the DNA is TGTGCCAGCAGTTTTAGCGGGAGTACGGATGAGCAGTTCTTC. It specifies CASSFSGSTDEQFF.

The sample holds one count of this clone. The chain carries TRBV29-1 and TRBJ2-5, with D perhaps matching TRBD2 (6 bases). This CDR3 has 13 amino acids. Trimming stripped 3 bases from V and 5 bases from J, with 13 bases between. CDR1 and CDR2 from the germline V gene are SQVTM and ANQGSEA. CDR3 nucleotides: TGCAGCGTTGAGGGTCTGAGCGGGGAGACCCAGTACTTC. This translates into CSVEGLSGETQYF. Drawing the rest from reference TRBV29-1 and TRBJ2-5, the complete variable domain is SAVISQKPSRDICQRGTSLTIQCQVDSQVTMMFWYRQQPGQSLTLIATANQGSEATYESGFVIDKFPISRPNLTFSTLTVSNMSPEDSSIYLCSVEGLSGETQYFGPGTRLLVL.

This CDR3 is CASSLTGGNTEAFF. Here the CDR3 DNA reads TGTGCCAGCAGCTTGACAGGGGGGAACACTGAAGCTTTCTTT. The chain joins TRBV5-6 to TRBJ1-1; 8 bases are shared with TRBD1. This CDR3 spans 14 amino acids. V was clipped by 1 base and J by 1 base; unmatched bases: 0. Germline V gene data show CDR1 as SGHDT and CDR2 as YYEEEE.

The V call is TRBV19, the J call TRBJ2-1; D call uncertain. The CDR3 loop spans 16 amino acids. The V gene lost 0 bases and the J gene lost 2 bases, with 11 bases spanning the gap. The germline CDR1 and CDR2 sequences are LNHDA and SQIVND (reference sequence). The CDR3 sequence is CASSIDEVSTYNEQFF. The DNA for the CDR3 is TGTGCCAGTAGTATAGATGAGGTTAGCACCTACAATGAGCAGTTCTTC. The variable domain in full, with the rest retrieved from reference TRBV19 and TRBJ2-1, is DGGITQSPKYLFRKEGQNVTLSCEQNLNHDAMYWYRQDPGQGLRLIYYSQIVNDFQKGDIAEGYSVSREKKESFPLTVTSAQKNPTAFYLCASSIDEVSTYNEQFFGPGTRLTVL.

The chain uses TRBV4-1 and TRBJ1-1; D may be TRBD1 (6 bases). V lost 4 bases and J lost 0, with 18 bases in between. The CDR3 is 17 residues long. Germline CDR1 reads MGHRA; CDR2 reads YSYEKL. CDR3: CASSLIRTDGMNTEAFF. Here the CDR3 DNA reads TGCGCCAGCAGCCTCATTCGGACAGACGGGATGAACACTGAAGCTTTCTTT.

This clone was counted a few times. V and J are TRBV6-6 and TRBJ2-1, with 13 bases identical to TRBD2. V lost 6 bases and J lost 6; bases outside the gene matches: 5. CDR1 and CDR2 (germline): MNHNY, SVGAGI (reference sequence). This CDR3 contains 15 residues. CDR3 loop: CASRGTSGTSNEQFF. In nucleotides, the CDR3 is TGTGCCAGCAGGGGGACTAGCGGGACCTCCAATGAGCAGTTCTTC.

This chain uses TRBV19 with TRBJ1-5; D is possibly TRBD1 (6 bases). The CDR3 is 14 residues long. With 6 bases removed from V and 1 base from J, the gap between germline ends came to 10 bases. Germline V gives CDR1 LNHDA, CDR2 SQIVND (reference sequence). CDR3 bases: TGTGCCAGTAGGAGAACAGGGAGCAATCAGCCCCAGCATTTT. Protein: CASRRTGSNQPQHF.

The chain links TRBV2 to TRBJ1-1; tentative D call: TRBD1 (6 bases). Germline CDR1 and CDR2: SNHLY and FYNNEI. Trimming left V 5 bases short and J 1 base short, with 8 bases between. CDR3 length: 13 amino acids. The CDR3 spells CASSKQGNTEAFF. The DNA of the CDR3 is TGTGCCAGCAGTAAACAGGGGAACACTGAAGCTTTCTTT.

The chain couples TRBV11-2 to TRBJ2-1; TRBD2 matches at 7 bases. Germline trimming cut 3 bases from V and 5 bases from J; bases unmatched to any gene: 4. CDR1 and CDR2 (germline): SGHAT, FQNNGV. The CDR3 is made up of 14 amino acids. The CDR3 coding sequence is TGTGCCAGCAGCTTGGCAGGACTAGACAATGAGCAGTTCTTC. As protein: CASSLAGLDNEQFF.

The V call is TRBV28, the J call TRBJ2-5; 8 bases match TRBD2. Germline values: CDR1 MDHEN, CDR2 SYDVKM. The CDR3 runs 18 residues. V dropped 7 bases and J dropped 5; count of bases not matched to a gene: 21. CDR3 loop: CASNLVGGREGRGETQYF. For the CDR3, the DNA is TGTGCCAGCAACCTAGTTGGTGGTCGGGAGGGCCGGGGTGAGACCCAGTACTTC.

About this clone itself: The junction departs from germline at one end; a sequencing error may be responsible. The chain links TRBV11-2 to TRBJ2-7; D call uncertain. The CDR3 is 13 residues long. Germline CDR1 SGHAT, CDR2 FQNNGV. The CDR3 spells CASSLSPSYGQYF. CDR3 in DNA: TGTGCCAGCAGCTTATCCCCTTCCTACGGGCAGTACTTC.

This chain joins TRBV7-6 and TRBJ1-1; D ambiguous. The germline V gene has CDR1 SGHVS and CDR2 FNYEAQ. The CDR3 runs to 12 residues. Here the CDR3 reads CASEGVNTEAFF. The CDR3 DNA sequence: TGTGCAAGCGAAGGAGTGAACACTGAAGCTTTCTTT.

This chain connects TRBV7-2 to TRBJ1-2, with 8 bases identical to TRBD1. CDR3 size: 14 residues. The V segment lost 3 bases and the J segment 12 bases; nucleotides outside the gene matches: 12. The germline V gene encodes CDR1 SGHTA and CDR2 FQGNSA. This CDR3 reads CASSLTGVGYLNTF. The CDR3 DNA reads as TGTGCCAGCAGCTTGACAGGGGTTGGTTATTTGAACACCTTC.

The J gene is TRBJ1-2, the V gene TRBV29-1, with D perhaps matching TRBD1 (5 bases). The CDR3 is 13 amino acids. Germline V lookup: CDR1 SQVTM, CDR2 ANQGSEA. V was clipped by 3 bases and J by 3 bases, with 11 bases between them. The CDR3 here is CSVDRQFDYGYTF. CDR3 DNA sequence: TGCAGCGTTGACCGACAGTTTGACTATGGCTACACCTTC.

This chain links TRBV5-1 with TRBJ2-7, with D tentatively TRBD2 (5 bases). CDR3 length: 16 amino acids. Germline CDR1 reads SGHRS; CDR2 reads YFSETQ. V was trimmed by 2 bases and J by 4 bases, leaving 19 bases between them. The CDR3 DNA is TGCGCCAGCAGCTTCTCGGGGTCCCAAAAGGTTTACGAGCAGTACTTC. It encodes CASSFSGSQKVYEQYF. The variable domain in full, completed from reference TRBV5-1 and TRBJ2-7, reads KAGVTQTPRYLIKTRGQQVTLSCSPISGHRSVSWYQQTPGQGLQFLFEYFSETQRNKGNFPGRFSGRQFSNSRSEMNVSTLELGDSALYLCASSFSGSQKVYEQYFGPGTRLTVT.

The CDR3: CASSPPGQSTYEQYF. The CDR3 nucleotides are TGTGCCAGCAGCCCTCCTGGGCAGTCGACCTACGAGCAGTACTTC. The chain is built from TRBV7-9 and TRBJ2-7; D not certain. The CDR3 covers 15 residues. The ends were cut back, 5 bases at V and 2 bases at J, with 16 bases in the middle. CDR1 SEHNR and CDR2 FQNEAQ come from the germline V gene (reference sequence).

J is TRBJ2-3 and V is TRBV4-1, with TRBD2 matching over 9 bases. The V gene end was trimmed by 1 base and the J gene end by 5 bases; junction bases not matched to a gene: 4. The CDR3 is 15 amino acids. Germline loops: CDR1 MGHRA, CDR2 YSYEKL. The CDR3 protein is CASSQVAGGQDTQYF. DNA for the CDR3: TGCGCCAGCAGCCAAGTCGCGGGAGGGCAAGATACGCAGTATTTT.

The chain employs TRBV6-5 and TRBJ2-1, with 9 nucleotides matching TRBD2. This CDR3 contains 16 residues. V trimming: 2 bases; J trimming: 10 bases; junction bases outside the gene matches: 12. Germline CDR1 and CDR2: MNHEY and SVGAGI. The CDR3 reads CASSYNLMLAGTEQFF. The CDR3 DNA sequence: TGTGCCAGCAGTTACAATCTGATGCTAGCGGGAACAGAGCAGTTCTTC.